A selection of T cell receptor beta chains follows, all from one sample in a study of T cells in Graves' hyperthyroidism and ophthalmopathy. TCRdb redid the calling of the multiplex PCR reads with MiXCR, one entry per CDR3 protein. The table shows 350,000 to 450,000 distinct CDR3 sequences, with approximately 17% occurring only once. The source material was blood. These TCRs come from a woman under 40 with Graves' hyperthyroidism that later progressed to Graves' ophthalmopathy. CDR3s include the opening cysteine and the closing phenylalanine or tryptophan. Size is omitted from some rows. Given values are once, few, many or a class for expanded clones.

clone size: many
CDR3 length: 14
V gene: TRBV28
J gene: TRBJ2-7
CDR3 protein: CASSSAGGSSEQYF

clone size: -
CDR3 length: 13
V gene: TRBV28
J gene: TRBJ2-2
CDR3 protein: CASRIENTGELFF

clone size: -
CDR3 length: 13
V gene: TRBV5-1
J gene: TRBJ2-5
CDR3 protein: CASSRRAQETQYF

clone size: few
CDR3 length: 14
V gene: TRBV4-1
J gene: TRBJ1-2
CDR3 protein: CASSPLRTNYGYTF

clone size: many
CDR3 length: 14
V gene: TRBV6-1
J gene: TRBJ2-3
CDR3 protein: CATTGTGSTDTQYF

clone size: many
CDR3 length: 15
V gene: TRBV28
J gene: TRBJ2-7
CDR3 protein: CASSPQSVVVYEQYF

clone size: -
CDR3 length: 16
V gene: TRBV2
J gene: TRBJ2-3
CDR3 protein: CASSEATSGLTDTQYF

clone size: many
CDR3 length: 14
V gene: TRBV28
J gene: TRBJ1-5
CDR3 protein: CASSPTRDDQPQHF

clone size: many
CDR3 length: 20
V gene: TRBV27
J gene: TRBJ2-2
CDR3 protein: CASSLRFRGLAGGNTGELFF

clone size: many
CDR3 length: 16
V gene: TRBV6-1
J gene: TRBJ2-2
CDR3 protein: CASSRNRAPNTGELFF

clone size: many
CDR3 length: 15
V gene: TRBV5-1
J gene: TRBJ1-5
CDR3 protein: CASSPLGDSNQPQHF

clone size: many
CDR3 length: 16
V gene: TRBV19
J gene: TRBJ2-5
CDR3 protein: CASSIAETALQETQYF

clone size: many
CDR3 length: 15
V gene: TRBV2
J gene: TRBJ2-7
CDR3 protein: CASSESPGLSYEQYF

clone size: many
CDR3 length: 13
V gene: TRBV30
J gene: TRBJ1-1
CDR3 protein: CAWMSYWNTEAFF

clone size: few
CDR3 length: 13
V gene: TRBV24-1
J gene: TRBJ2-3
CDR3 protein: CATSEYRPDTQYF

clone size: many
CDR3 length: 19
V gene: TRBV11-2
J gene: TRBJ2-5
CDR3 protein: CASSLDQNTYGQDQETQYF

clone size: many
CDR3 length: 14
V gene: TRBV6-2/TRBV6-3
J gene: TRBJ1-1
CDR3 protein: CASRTTGVNTEAFF

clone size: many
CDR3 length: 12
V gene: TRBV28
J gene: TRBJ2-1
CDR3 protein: CASSLKGFEQFF

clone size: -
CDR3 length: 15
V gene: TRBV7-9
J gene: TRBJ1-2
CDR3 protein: CASSDPTGGSYGYTF

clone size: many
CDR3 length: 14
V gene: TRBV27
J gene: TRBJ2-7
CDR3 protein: CASRTAGDFNEQYF

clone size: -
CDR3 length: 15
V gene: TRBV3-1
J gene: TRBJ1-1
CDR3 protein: CASSQVVGWGTEAFF

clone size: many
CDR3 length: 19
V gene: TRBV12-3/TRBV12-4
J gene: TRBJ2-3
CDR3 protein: CASSLVGRGLLVSTDTQYF

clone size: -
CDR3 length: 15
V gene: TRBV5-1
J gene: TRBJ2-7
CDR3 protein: CASSLGATATYEQYF

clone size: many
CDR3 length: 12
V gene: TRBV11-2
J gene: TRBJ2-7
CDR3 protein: CASSQLEYEQYF

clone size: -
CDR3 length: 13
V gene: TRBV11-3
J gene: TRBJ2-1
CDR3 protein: CASSLEPDLQVFF

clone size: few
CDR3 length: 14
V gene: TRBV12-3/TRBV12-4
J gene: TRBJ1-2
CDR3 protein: CASSLVYEVYGYTF

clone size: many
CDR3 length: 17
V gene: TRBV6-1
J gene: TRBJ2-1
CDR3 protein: CASSGGSGRSPYNEQFF

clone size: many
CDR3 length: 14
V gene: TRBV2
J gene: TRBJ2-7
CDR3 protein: CASQQLAGGIEQYF

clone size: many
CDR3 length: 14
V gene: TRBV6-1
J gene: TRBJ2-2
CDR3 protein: CASRLDINTGELFF

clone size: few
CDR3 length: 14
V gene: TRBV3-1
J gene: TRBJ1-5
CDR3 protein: CASSQDSGLEAQHF

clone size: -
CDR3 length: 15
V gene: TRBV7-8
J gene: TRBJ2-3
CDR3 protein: CASSVTGVTTDTQYF

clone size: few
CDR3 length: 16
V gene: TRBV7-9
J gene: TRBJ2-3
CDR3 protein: CASSLGLAGMADTQYF

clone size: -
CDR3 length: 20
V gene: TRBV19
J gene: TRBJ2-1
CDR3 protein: CASSQLPGTSVFQSYNEQFF

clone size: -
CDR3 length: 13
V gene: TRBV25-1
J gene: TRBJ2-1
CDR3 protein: CASSEGRYNEQFF

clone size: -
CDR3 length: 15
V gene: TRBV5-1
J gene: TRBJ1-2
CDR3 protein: CASGTPKRANYGYTF

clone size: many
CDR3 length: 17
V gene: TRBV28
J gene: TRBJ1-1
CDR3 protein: CASSPREPEIPNTEAFF

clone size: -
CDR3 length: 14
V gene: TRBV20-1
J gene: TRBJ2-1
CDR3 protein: CSAGTSGRHNEQFF

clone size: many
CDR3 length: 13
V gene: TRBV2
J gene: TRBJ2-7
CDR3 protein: CASSPDNPYEQYF

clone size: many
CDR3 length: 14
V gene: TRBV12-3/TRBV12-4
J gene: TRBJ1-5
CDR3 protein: CASSTGTGYQPQHF

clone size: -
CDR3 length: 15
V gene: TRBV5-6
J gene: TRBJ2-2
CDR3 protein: CASSLDPGRTGELFF

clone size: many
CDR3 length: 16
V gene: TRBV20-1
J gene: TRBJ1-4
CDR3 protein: CSASPTGGFGDEKLFF

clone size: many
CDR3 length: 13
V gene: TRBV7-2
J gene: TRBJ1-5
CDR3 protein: CASSLEYNQPQHF

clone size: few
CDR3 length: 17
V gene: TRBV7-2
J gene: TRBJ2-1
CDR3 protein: CASSLLPPGIEDYEQFF

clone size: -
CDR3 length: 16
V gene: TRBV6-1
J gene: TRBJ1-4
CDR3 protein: CASRKTVGGTNEKLFF

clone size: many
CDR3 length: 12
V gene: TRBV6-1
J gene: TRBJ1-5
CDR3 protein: CASSEGRAGGHF

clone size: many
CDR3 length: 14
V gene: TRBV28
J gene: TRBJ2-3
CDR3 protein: CASRLAGDTDTQYF

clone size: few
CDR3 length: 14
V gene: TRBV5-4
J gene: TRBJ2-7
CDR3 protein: CASRPDRFSHEQYF

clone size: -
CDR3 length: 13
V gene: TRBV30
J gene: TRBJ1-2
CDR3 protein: CAQGTGRYYGYTF

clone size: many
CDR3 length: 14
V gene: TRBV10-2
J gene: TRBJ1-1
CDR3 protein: CASSDFHSNTEAFF

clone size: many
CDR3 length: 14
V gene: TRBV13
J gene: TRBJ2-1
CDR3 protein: CASSFTPGIGAQFF

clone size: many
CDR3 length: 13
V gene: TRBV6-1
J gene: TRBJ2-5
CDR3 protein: CASRQGVVETQYF

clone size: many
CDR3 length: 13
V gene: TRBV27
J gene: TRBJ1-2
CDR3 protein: CASRFQGGDGYTF

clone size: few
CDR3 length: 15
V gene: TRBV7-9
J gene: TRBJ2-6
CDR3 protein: CASSVTGSGANVLTF

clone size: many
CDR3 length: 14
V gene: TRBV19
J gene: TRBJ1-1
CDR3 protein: CASSIIGANTEAFF

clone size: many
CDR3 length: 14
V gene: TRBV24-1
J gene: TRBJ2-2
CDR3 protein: CATRSGTGAGELFF

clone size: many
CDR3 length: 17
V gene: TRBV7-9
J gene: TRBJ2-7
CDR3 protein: CASSLPSLRDSSYEQYF

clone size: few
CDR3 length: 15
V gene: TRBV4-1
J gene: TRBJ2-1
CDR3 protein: CASSQGILARNEQFF

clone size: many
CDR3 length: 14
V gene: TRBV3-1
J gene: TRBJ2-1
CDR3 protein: CASSTPGRADEQFF

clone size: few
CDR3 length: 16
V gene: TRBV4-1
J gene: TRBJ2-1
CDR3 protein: CASSPGTSGSYNEQFF